The 22 T cell receptor beta chains given below trace back to one sample, sequenced in a study of post-analysis software for immune sequencing data. Study-level results: TRBV5-6, TRBV5-1 and TRBV20-1 belonged to a set of about 5 TRBV segments that were more frequent in patients than controls.

TCR beta cDNA libraries had unique molecular identifiers. In TCRdb, the PCR reads were re-called with MiXCR into one record per CDR3 protein. The data hold 750,000 to 950,000 distinct CDR3 sequences, with around 42% observed a single time. These receptors have no identified antigens. What was sequenced was blood. Source of these receptors: a girl between 10 and 17 years old with multiple sclerosis.

The V call is TRBV12-3 or TRBV12-4, the J call TRBJ2-3; D is unclear. Trimming cost V 6 bases and J 4 bases, with 11 bases left between them. The CDR3 spans 13 residues. The CDR3 protein is CASSRPESDTQYF. The DNA for the CDR3 is TGTGCCAGCAGCCGCCCGGAGTCAGATACGCAGTATTTT.

This chain links TRBV27 with TRBJ2-7, with TRBD2 identical over 7 bases. Germline assignment: CDR1 MNHEY and CDR2 SMNVEV (reference sequence). V gave up 0 bases and J gave up 2 bases; unmatched junction bases: 4. This CDR3 comprises 15 residues. Written as DNA, the CDR3 is TGTGCCAGCAGTTTATCTTCTAGCGGACCCTACGAGCAGTACTTC. This sequence encodes CASSLSSSGPYEQYF.

The CDR3 nucleotides are TGCAGCGTTGAACCGTATTTTCGACTGGATACGCAGTATTTT. Its translation: CSVEPYFRLDTQYF. This sequence joins TRBV29-1 and TRBJ2-3; no clear D gene. The CDR3 sequence is 14 residues long. Germline assignment: CDR1 SQVTM and CDR2 ANQGSEA. The germline V and J ends were trimmed by 2 bases and 6 bases, with 15 bases remaining between them.

This clonotype came up a few times. V is TRBV4-1 and J is TRBJ2-6; 7 bases match TRBD2. There are 19 residues in the CDR3. V lost 0 bases, J lost 3 bases, and 11 bases stayed unmatched. The germline CDR1 and CDR2 sequences are MGHRA and YSYEKL. Here the CDR3 reads CASSQDGQGGPVGANVLTF. The CDR3 DNA sequence: TGCGCCAGCAGCCAAGATGGGCAGGGAGGGCCCGTTGGGGCCAACGTCCTGACTTTC.

The chain employs TRBV28 and TRBJ2-4; 8 nucleotides match TRBD1. Germline trimming cut 5 bases from V and 4 bases from J; bases unmatched to any gene: 7. Germline V gives CDR1 MDHEN, CDR2 SYDVKM. The CDR3 totals 15 residues. CDR3 nucleotide sequence: TGTGCCAGCAGTCCCCATACAGGGGGAAAAAACATTCAGTACTTC. It encodes CASSPHTGGKNIQYF.

The CDR3 region has the DNA TGTGCCAGCAGTCCACCCCTACAGGGAAGGGGGGCCTACGAGCAGTACTTC. Translated, it gives CASSPPLQGRGAYEQYF. The chain combines TRBV28 with TRBJ2-7, with D possibly being TRBD1 or TRBD2 (6 bases each). V lost 5 bases and J lost 2, with 22 bases in between. CDR1 and CDR2 (germline): MDHEN, SYDVKM. The length of the CDR3 is 17 residues.

The J gene is TRBJ2-5, the V gene TRBV9; tentatively, D is TRBD2 (7 bases). The CDR3 spans 15 residues. Germline-derived CDR1 and CDR2 are SGDLS and YYNGEE. V was pared by 4 bases and J by 2 bases, with 15 bases between. The CDR3 reads CASSFRGTIQETQYF. CDR3 coding DNA: TGTGCCAGCAGCTTTAGGGGGACTATTCAAGAGACCCAGTACTTC.

This clonotype was detected once. The V and J genes are TRBV5-1 and TRBJ2-4, with 11 bases identical to TRBD2. CDR3 length: 14 amino acids. Per the germline V gene, CDR1 is SGHRS and CDR2 is YFSETQ. The V gene end was trimmed by 6 bases and the J gene end by 3 bases; junction bases not matched to a gene: 2. The CDR3, as DNA: TGCGCCAGCATGGGGACTAGCGGCAAAAACATTCAGTACTTC. It encodes CASMGTSGKNIQYF.

V usage is TRBV28 and J usage is TRBJ1-1; D unclear. V lost 6 bases and J 6 bases, leaving 11 bases between the germline ends. Germline loops: CDR1 MDHEN, CDR2 SYDVKM. This CDR3 comprises 12 residues. The CDR3 region is CASRVTDAEAFF. In DNA form, the CDR3 reads TGTGCCAGCAGGGTGACCGACGCTGAAGCTTTCTTT.

This clonotype came up once. The chain employs TRBV7-8 and TRBJ2-5, with D perhaps matching TRBD2 (5 bases). CDR1 and CDR2 from the germline V gene are SGHVS and FQNEAQ. Deletions cut 5 bases from V and 5 bases from J, with 18 bases between. There are 15 residues in the CDR3. CDR3 DNA sequence: TGTGCCAGCAGCCGGGATAATGTGGGATCCGAGACCCAGTACTTC. Translation gives CASSRDNVGSETQYF. The entire variable domain, with the rest obtained from reference TRBV7-8 and TRBJ2-5, is as follows: GAGVSQSPRYKVAKRGQDVALRCDPISGHVSLFWYQQALGQGPEFLTYFQNEAQLDKSGLPSDRFFAERPEGSVSTLKIQRTQQEDSAVYLCASSRDNVGSETQYFGPGTRLLVL.

This sequence joins TRBV11-1 and TRBJ2-5; 7 bases map to TRBD1. This CDR3 is 17 amino acids long. V was clipped by 5 bases and J by 4 bases; unmatched bases: 16. Germline CDR1 and CDR2: SGHAT and FQDESV (reference sequence). DNA for the CDR3: TGTGCCAGCAGCCCCGAGATCCTGACAGGGTATCCAGAGACCCAGTACTTC. Protein sequence: CASSPEILTGYPETQYF.

The rearrangement links TRBV14 to TRBJ2-1; 7 positions match TRBD2. Germline values: CDR1 SGHDN, CDR2 FVKESK. The CDR3 runs to 21 residues. Trimming at V came to 0 bases and at J to 0 bases, leaving 17 bases not matched to a gene. The CDR3 sequence: CASSQDYAGLAKRGSYNEQFF. The CDR3 nucleotides read TGTGCCAGCAGCCAAGATTATGCGGGGCTAGCTAAGCGGGGCTCCTACAATGAGCAGTTCTTC.

In its sample, this clonotype was seen a few times. The gene calls are TRBV12-3 or TRBV12-4 and TRBJ2-4, with 15 bases lining up with TRBD2. The CDR3 contains 17 residues. J was trimmed by 3 bases and V by 6 bases; bases with no gene match: 6. As DNA, the CDR3 is TGTGCCAGCAGCGCCCGGACTAGCGGGAGGGACAAAAACATTCAGTACTTC. Translated, it gives CASSARTSGRDKNIQYF.

The V call is TRBV20-1, the J call TRBJ1-4; possible D gene TRBD1, 6 bases. The CDR3 has 16 amino acids. Germline V gene sequence: CDR1 DFQATT, CDR2 SNEGSKA (reference sequence). V was clipped by 0 bases and J by 11 bases, with 22 bases between them. The CDR3 bases are TGCAGTGCTAGAGATCAGCGCGAGCGCCCGAGGGGGAAACTGTTTTTT. Translation gives CSARDQRERPRGKLFF.

This sequence joins TRBV5-1 and TRBJ2-2; D gene ambiguous. Trimming cost V 3 bases and J 6 bases, with 18 bases left between them. CDR1 and CDR2 from the germline V gene are SGHRS and YFSETQ. The CDR3 is 16 residues long. The CDR3 DNA follows: TGCGCCAGCAGCTACCTATCGACCCGAGGTGCCGGGGAGCTGTTTTTT. Protein sequence: CASSYLSTRGAGELFF.

About this clonotype: The junction and the germline gene differ at one end; a read error may be behind it. CDR3 bases: TGTGCCAGCAGCCTAGCCGGGACAGGGGAGAATGTGCAGTTCTTC. Protein sequence: CASSLAGTGENVQFF. The J gene is TRBJ2-1, the V gene TRBV11-2; 10 positions match TRBD1. From germline, CDR1 is SGHAT and CDR2 FQNNGV. The CDR3 is 15 residues long. Based on the CDR3 plus reference TRBV11-2 and TRBJ2-1, the full variable domain is EAGVAQSPRYKIIEKRQSVAFWCNPISGHATLYWYQQILGQGPKLLIQFQNNGVVDDSQLPKDRFSAERLKGVDSTLKIQPAKLEDSAVYLCASSLAGTGENVQFFGPGTRLTVL.

V gene TRBV20-1 combines with J gene TRBJ2-7; 8 bases are shared with TRBD1. From germline, CDR1 is DFQATT and CDR2 SNEGSKA (reference sequence). V shed 5 bases, J shed 3 bases, and the junction held 3 bases outside the gene matches. This CDR3 is built from 12 residues. The DNA for the CDR3 is TGCAGTGCTGTGGACAGGGTCTACGAGCAGTACTTC. Protein product: CSAVDRVYEQYF.

This chain uses TRBV4-3 with TRBJ2-1; TRBD1 agrees at 10 bases. The CDR3 extends over 16 amino acids. In germline, CDR1 is LGHNA, CDR2 YSLEER. The V and J ends lost 3 bases and 3 bases, in that order; junction bases with no gene match: 5. The CDR3 loop is CASSHIWTGGYNEQFF. In nucleotides, the CDR3 is TGCGCCAGCAGCCACATCTGGACAGGGGGCTACAATGAGCAGTTCTTC.

In its sample, this clonotype was seen a few times. The chain links TRBV30 to TRBJ2-7; D may be TRBD1 (5 bases). V was trimmed by 3 bases and J by 2 bases, leaving 11 bases between them. Germline V gene sequence: CDR1 GTSNPN, CDR2 SVGIG (reference sequence). The CDR3 is made up of 13 amino acids. Here the CDR3 reads CAWSSDRPYEQYF. The CDR3 DNA follows: TGTGCCTGGAGCTCAGACAGACCCTACGAGCAGTACTTC.

The sample holds many counts of this clonotype. This sequence joins TRBV20-1 and TRBJ2-7; D is undetermined. Between the trimmed V and J ends, which lost 0 bases and 3 bases, there was a span of 3 bases. Germline V gene sequence: CDR1 DFQATT, CDR2 SNEGSKA (reference sequence). This CDR3 spans 11 amino acids. Here the CDR3 DNA reads TGCAGTGCTAGAGAGCGCTACGAGCAGTACTTC. Translated: CSARERYEQYF.

The chain couples TRBV5-1 to TRBJ1-2; D is unresolved. Trimming removed 3 bases from V and 7 bases from J, with 16 bases in between. The CDR3 length is 14 residues. Per the germline V gene, CDR1 is SGHRS and CDR2 is YFSETQ. CDR3 in amino acids: CASSSRDNSGGYTF. The CDR3 DNA sequence: TGCGCCAGCAGCTCCAGAGACAACTCTGGTGGCTACACCTTC.

This clonotype was picked up a small number of times. The rearrangement links TRBV12-3 or TRBV12-4 to TRBJ1-5, with D perhaps matching TRBD1 (5 bases). This CDR3 contains 14 residues. Trimming left V 5 bases short and J 6 bases short, with 14 bases between. The CDR3 coding sequence is TGTGCCAGCAGTGGGGGTGATGACCTTCAGCCCCAGCATTTT. Protein sequence: CASSGGDDLQPQHF.